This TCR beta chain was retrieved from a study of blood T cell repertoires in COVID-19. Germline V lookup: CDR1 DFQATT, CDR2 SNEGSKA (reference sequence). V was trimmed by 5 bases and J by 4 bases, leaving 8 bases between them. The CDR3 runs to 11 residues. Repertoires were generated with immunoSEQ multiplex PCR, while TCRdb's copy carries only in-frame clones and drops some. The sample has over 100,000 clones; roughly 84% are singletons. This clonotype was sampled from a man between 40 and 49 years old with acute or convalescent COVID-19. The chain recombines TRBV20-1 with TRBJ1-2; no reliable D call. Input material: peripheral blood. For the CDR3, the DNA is TGCAGTGCTTCTCGGAGCTATGGCTACACCTTC. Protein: CSASRSYGYTF.